This TCR beta chain was obtained from a study of tissue T cells after allogeneic stem cell transplantation. Germline V gene data show CDR1 as NSQYPW and CDR2 as LRSPGD (reference sequence). This CDR3 is 15 amino acids long. The V and J ends lost 6 bases and 4 bases, in that order; junction bases with no gene match: 6. This clone came up a few times. Its antigen remains unknown. These gene names are mouse names. The read ends 1 residue shy of where the CDR3 ends; the end is completed using the germline J gene. The repertoire was sequenced with immunoSEQ multiplex PCR; TCRdb's copy has only in-frame clones and lacks some. The sample consists of 15,000 to 20,000 clones, 60% to 75% of them appearing once. Findings of the study overall: Limitations included a small, clinically heterogeneous cohort and limited sampling depth. Within patients, tissue anatomy strongly shaped TCR repertoire composition. Across patients, clones rarely overlapped, yet motif clusters were shared tissue-specifically. Some tissue clones might be persisting host cells; their alloreactivity or antigen specificity was not determined.

The TCR originated in a female BALB/c mouse in good health. This mouse strain has H2-d as its MHC haplotype. The rearrangement joins TRBV1 to TRBJ1-4; 9 bases line up with TRBD1. Sequenced material: spleen. Partial CDR3 DNA: TGCACCTGCAGAGACAGGGGGGGGGTCAACGAAAGATTATTT. Amino acid sequence: CTCRDRGGVNERLF. The complete CDR3 reads CTCRDRGGVNERLFF.